This T cell receptor (beta chain) was captured in a study of molecular identifiers for immune sequencing clone quantification (dated by TCRdb to 2016 to 2019). Background for the entire study: For a replicate experiment, RNA from about 21,000 or 97,000 naive CD8 T cells was divided into five aliquots, of which four were sequenced. This methods study benchmarked molecular-identifier clustering-based TCR repertoire sequencing (MIDCIRS) and TCR RNA copy counting, using CD8 T cells to do so.

This clonotype was counted between two and nine times. Its antigen is still unknown. The record has no base qualities; no much larger clone is one base away. The CDR3 measures 14 amino acids from cysteine to phenylalanine. The retained sequence is limited to the CDR3, 42 bases, with the frame set at the first base. Trimming accounts for 3 bases at V and 3 bases at J, while the number of junction bases matched to no gene is 5. What the authors observed across the whole study: Highly expanded clone sizes could be underestimated if identical TCR molecules share a barcode. Modeling indicated around 3.2 TCR RNA copies recovered per cell, compared with 9.5 to 10 by digital PCR, which implies a capture efficiency of 25% to 35%. In CMV-specific effector cells, clones with more than 20 RNA copies contained over 97% of molecules, whereas in naive cells such clones contained under 1% of molecules. Without barcode sub-clustering, chimeric consensus sequences inflated TCR diversity; chimeras reached as high as 47%. Spiked-in Jurkat TCR RNA equal to a single cell's worth was reported to be detectable even within 1,100,000 naive CD8 T cells. Spiked-in Jurkat TCR RNA (approximately eleven copies' worth), which is not part of the donor repertoire, was contained in the naive libraries.

The library was prepared using PCR. Sequencing was performed on a NextSeq 500. Bulk TCR libraries were prepared as previously described, using TCR primers listed in Table S5. Total RNA was purified with the Qiagen AllPrep DNA/RNA kit. Before any analysis, reads coming from multiple sequencing runs of the same library were combined into one pool. As for how the authors treated the data: Only reads with exact TCR constant sequence were kept, trimmed to 150 nt, and grouped by their 12-nt molecular barcodes. Within each barcode group, reads were sub-clustered at a 15% Levenshtein threshold, and quality-weighted consensus sequences were built per RNA molecule. Non-functional sequences were excluded, and lower-count sequences lying one edit away from another sequence were also excluded. Barcode sub-clusters with fewer than 20% of the maximum read count were removed, based on fitting two negative binomial distributions. Clones were called with MiXCR by TCRdb after fastp trimmed the public reads at Q25, and only in-frame beta chains were retained. Identical CDR3 protein sequences are pooled into one entry, listed with their most common genes and DNA. The V and J calls and clone size come from TCRdb's table, not from the authors' own analysis. The sample yields 300,000 to 400,000 distinct CDR3 sequences; 24% were counted once. The ten most abundant clones make up 0.65% to 0.75% of the sample.

Libraries of naive CD8 T cells were built from about 20,000 to 1,000,000 sorted cells, with 10%, 30% or 50% of the purified RNA used. On a BD FACSAria II, naive CD8 T cells were FACS-sorted as CD8+CD4-CCR7+CD45RA+ and collected into RLT Plus buffer. To test detection sensitivity, Jurkat RNA equivalent to roughly nine TCR copies was spiked into samples of about 20,000-1,100,000 naive CD8 T cells. Enrichment of CD8 T cells was performed with RosetteSep CD8+ T Cell Enrichment Cocktail and Ficoll-Paque, after which ACK red cell lysis was carried out. This receptor was identified in a human donor in good health. Some libraries in this study had Jurkat cell RNA spiked in. Material for sequencing was naive CD8+ T cells from blood, with Jurkat cell RNA spiked in. The sample's cell subset or site, from its label and the paper: FACS-sorted CD8+CD4-CCR7+CD45RA+ naive T cells. Recombination connected TRBV12-3 or TRBV12-4 to TRBJ2-7; TRBD1 fits 7 bases in the junction. The CDR3 protein is CASSLTGRYYEQYF. At the DNA level, the sequence is TGTGCCAGCAGTTTGACAGGGCGCTACTACGAGCAGTACTTC.